The 10 T cell receptor beta chains in this list originate from one sample, sequenced in a study of OX40 agonist ivuxolimab in advanced cancers. Sequencing used immunoSEQ multiplex PCR; TCRdb keeps in-frame clones, though not all of them. Here the sample spans roughly 50,000 clones, more than 85% being singletons. The input for sequencing was CD4+ or CD8+ T cells sorted from blood, taken in a trial of the OX40 agonist ivuxolimab. The source of these receptors is an adult with an advanced solid tumor such as melanoma, head and neck, liver or kidney cancer.

This clone was detected once. The CDR3, as DNA: TGTGCCAGCAGCTTGGCCCCCCAGTACTCCTACGAGCAGTACTTC. This encodes CASSLAPQYSYEQYF. The chain combines TRBV13 with TRBJ2-7; D gene ambiguous. The CDR3 spans 15 residues. The germline CDR1 and CDR2 sequences are PRHDT and FYEKMQ (reference sequence). With 3 bases removed from V and 0 bases from J, the gap between germline ends came to 12 bases.

The chain carries TRBV2 and TRBJ1-1; D not resolved. Germline CDR1 SNHLY, CDR2 FYNNEI. CDR3 length equals 10 residues. Trimming pared 6 bases from V and 2 bases from J, leaving 1 base between. CDR3 in DNA: TGTGCCAGCAGAAACACTGAAGCTTTCTTT. Its translation is CASRNTEAFF.

The chain employs TRBV5-7 and TRBJ1-5; 9 nucleotides line up with TRBD1. TRBV5-7 is marked as an open reading frame, function uncertain. The CDR3 covers 15 residues. Trimming took 7 bases from V and 8 from J; bases not matched to a gene: 13. The CDR3 loop reads CASAGGDRDEKPQHF. CDR3 DNA sequence: TGTGCCAGCGCCGGCGGGGACAGGGATGAGAAGCCCCAGCATTTT.

This chain connects TRBV5-1 to TRBJ2-1; a possible D gene is TRBD2 (6 bases). Trimming shortened V by 0 bases and J by 7 bases, and 8 bases separated the two germline ends. The V gene's germline CDR1 is SGHRS and CDR2 YFSETQ. CDR3 length: 13 residues. The CDR3: CASSLGRGNEQFF. CDR3 sequence (DNA): TGCGCCAGCAGCTTGGGTCGGGGGAATGAGCAGTTCTTC.

This sequence joins TRBV14 and TRBJ2-1; D assignment may be TRBD1 or TRBD2 (6 bases each). The CDR3 length is 16 residues. Germline V gene lookup returns CDR1 SGHDN and CDR2 FVKESK. V dropped 10 bases and J dropped 8 bases, with 27 bases sitting between them. In DNA form, the CDR3 reads TGTGCCACCTCACCACAGTGGGGGGCGCGGGTGGATGAGCAGTTCTTC. It specifies CATSPQWGARVDEQFF.

The chain has TRBV9 and TRBJ2-3; D is unclear. This CDR3 contains 16 residues. Germline CDR1 and CDR2: SGDLS and YYNGEE. The V end was cut by 0 bases, the J end by 0 bases, with 11 bases between. CDR3 sequence: CASSVGTSASTDTQYF. The CDR3 region has the DNA TGTGCCAGCAGCGTAGGGACCAGTGCTAGCACAGATACGCAGTATTTT.

The chain joins TRBV6-9 to TRBJ2-4; the D gene is possibly TRBD1 (6 bases). Trimming removed 6 bases from V and 0 bases from J, with 12 bases in between. Germline CDR1 reads MNHGY; CDR2 reads SVAAGI. The CDR3 is made up of 15 amino acids. CDR3 sequence reads: CASSRDTLAKNIQYF. The CDR3 region has the DNA TGTGCCAGCAGCCGGGACACTCTAGCCAAAAACATTCAGTACTTC.

The CDR3 loop reads CASSPPYQGGVGETQYF. DNA of the CDR3: TGTGCCAGCAGCCCACCCTATCAAGGGGGCGTTGGAGAGACCCAGTACTTC. V and J are TRBV7-9 and TRBJ2-5; 7 positions agree with TRBD1. Trimming removed 5 bases from V and 4 bases from J; junction bases left unmatched: 16. Germline V gives CDR1 SEHNR, CDR2 FQNEAQ (reference sequence). This CDR3 region has 17 residues.

The rearrangement joins TRBV4-3 to TRBJ1-3; possible D gene TRBD1, 5 bases. Trimming cost V 1 base and J 0 bases, with 19 bases left between them. The CDR3 runs to 19 residues. Germline CDR1 and CDR2: LGHNA and YSLEER. The CDR3 protein is CASSQVLGQGINSGNTIYF. In nucleotides, the CDR3 is TGCGCCAGCAGCCAAGTATTAGGTCAGGGAATCAACTCTGGAAACACCATATATTTT.

The V gene is TRBV5-4, the J gene TRBJ2-7; TRBD2 agrees at 8 bases. V lost 0 bases, J lost 3 bases, and 2 bases stayed unmatched. This CDR3 is built from 14 residues. Germline CDR1 and CDR2: SGHNT and YYREEE (reference sequence). CDR3 DNA sequence: TGTGCCAGCAGCTTGGCCACTAGCGGCTACGAGCAGTACTTC. Residues: CASSLATSGYEQYF.